This TCR beta chain was retrieved from a study of T-cell memory formation after mild COVID-19. The CDR3 totals 15 residues. Germline-derived CDR1 and CDR2 are SGHDN and FVKESK. V dropped 0 bases and J dropped 4 bases, with 11 bases sitting between them. TCRdb independently ran MiXCR on the 5' RACE reads; one entry per CDR3 protein. The sample yields hundreds of thousands of distinct CDR3 sequences, roughly 21% seen once. The TCR originated in a man aged 18 to 35 who had mild COVID-19 (a few samples of this study predate the infection). Cell type and time point are not known. Sequencing was performed on PBMCs or a T cell subset sorted from them (not recorded which). V and J are TRBV14 and TRBJ2-3, with no clear D. The CDR3 loop reads CASSQDVAGADTQYF. In DNA form, the CDR3 reads TGTGCCAGCAGCCAAGATGTGGCTGGGGCAGATACGCAGTATTTT.